This entry features one TCR beta chain sequence. Its matching antigen is unknown. Germline V gene lookup returns CDR1 DFQATT and CDR2 SNEGSKA (reference sequence). The CDR3 is 11 amino acids. V was pared by 3 bases and J by 12 bases, with 5 bases of the junction left unmatched. This sample is drawn from a study of cytomegalovirus exposure and HLA in healthy donors. Profiled with immunoSEQ multiplex PCR; TCRdb holds only in-frame clones, not every one. The sample includes 98,000 or so clones, roughly 95% of them seen just once. Study findings and constraints: Specific recognition of CMV antigens was confirmed in vitro for a few chains (all CMV-associated). Most sequenced TCRs were rare (though some public TCRs occurred in many donors).

This clonotype originated in a woman under 30 in good health and CMV-seronegative. This chain joins TRBV20-1 and TRBJ2-1, with 7 positions matching TRBD2. Material: PBMCs. CDR3 sequence reads: CSAREIAGQFF. CDR3 DNA sequence: TGCAGTGCTAGGGAAATAGCGGGGCAGTTCTTC.